Below are 21 T cell receptor beta chains sequenced from a single sample in a study of chemoradiotherapy in HPV16-positive cancers. Only in-frame clones appear in the TCRdb table, and some are missing; sequencing was by immunoSEQ multiplex PCR. The profile shows around 2,800 clones, 80% to 90% of them singletons. The sequencing here drew on tumor tissue, taken from a patient who underwent chemoradiotherapy. The origin of the receptors is a human donor with HPV-associated anogenital cancer.

The J gene is TRBJ2-3, the V gene TRBV30; 16 nucleotides align to TRBD2. This CDR3 has 21 residues. Trimming cost V 5 bases and J 0 bases; bases outside gene matches: 17. CDR1 GTSNPN and CDR2 SVGIG come from the germline V gene (reference sequence). For the CDR3, the DNA is TGTGCCTGGGAGGGCGCCTCGGGACTAGCGGGGGGGCCGGGTAGCACAGATACGCAGTATTTT. Protein: CAWEGASGLAGGPGSTDTQYF.

This sequence joins TRBV19 and TRBJ1-1, with D possibly being TRBD1 (6 bases). Germline V CDR1 and CDR2: LNHDA, SQIVND (reference sequence). Trimming removed 0 bases at V and 4 bases at J, with 12 bases between. This CDR3 spans 15 amino acids. Here the CDR3 reads CASSIEEGVSTEAFF. CDR3 nucleotides: TGTGCCAGTAGTATAGAGGAGGGGGTATCCACTGAAGCTTTCTTT.

This chain links TRBV5-4 with TRBJ1-5; D call uncertain. The germline gives CDR1 SGHNT, CDR2 YYREEE (reference sequence). CDR3 length: 14 amino acids. Trimming shortened V by 4 bases and J by 3 bases, and 11 bases separated the two germline ends. CDR3 in DNA: TGTGCCAGCAGCATGAAGGGTTCCAATCAGCCCCAGCATTTT. Protein: CASSMKGSNQPQHF.

The chain carries TRBV9 and TRBJ2-5, with D possibly TRBD2 on 5 matching bases. V lost 2 bases to trimming and J lost 5 bases, with 13 bases between them. The CDR3 runs to 14 residues. Germline V CDR1 and CDR2: SGDLS, YYNGEE. CDR3 sequence reads: CASSVDSVGETQYF. DNA of the CDR3: TGTGCCAGCAGCGTGGATAGCGTTGGGGAGACCCAGTACTTC.

The rearrangement uses TRBV7-2 and TRBJ2-3, with TRBD2 matching over 10 bases. Germline-derived CDR1 and CDR2 are SGHTA and FQGNSA. V trimming: 5 bases; J trimming: 3 bases; junction bases outside the gene matches: 8. The CDR3 has 16 residues. CDR3 sequence: CASSVEAGGPTDTQYF. In DNA, the CDR3 is TGTGCCAGCAGCGTAGAAGCGGGAGGGCCGACAGATACGCAGTATTTT. The full variable domain, in which reference TRBV7-2 and TRBJ2-3 provide the parts outside the CDR3, is GAGVSQSPSNKVTEKGKDVELRCDPISGHTALYWYRQSLGQGLEFLIYFQGNSAPDKSGLPSDRFSAERTGGSVSTLTIQRTQQEDSAVYLCASSVEAGGPTDTQYFGPGTRLTVL.

The V gene is TRBV6-5, the J gene TRBJ1-5; weak D call: TRBD1 (5 bases). Germline values: CDR1 MNHEY, CDR2 SVGAGI. Trimming cost V 5 bases and J 8 bases, with 19 bases left between them. The CDR3 runs to 15 residues. DNA of the CDR3: TGTGCCAGCAGTCGGGCCCCCCAAGGGGAGGAGCCCCAGCATTTT. This sequence encodes CASSRAPQGEEPQHF.

The CDR3 nucleotides read TGTGCCAGCAGCTCGCGGACAGGGAACCCCCACGAGCAGTACTTC. It is translated as CASSSRTGNPHEQYF. The genes are TRBV7-2 and TRBJ2-7; TRBD1 agrees at 8 bases. Germline V CDR1 and CDR2: SGHTA, FQGNSA. The CDR3 loop spans 15 amino acids. The junction had 10 bases not matched to a gene; V was cut back by 4 bases and J by 5 bases.

The genes are TRBV7-9 and TRBJ1-1; TRBD1 is a possible D gene (5 bases). With 5 bases removed from V and 5 bases from J, the gap between germline ends came to 12 bases. The CDR3 consists of 13 residues. The germline CDR1 and CDR2 sequences are SEHNR and FQNEAQ (reference sequence). For the CDR3, the DNA is TGTGCCAGCAGCCAGAGTGGGGCAACTGAAGCTTTCTTT. It yields the protein CASSQSGATEAFF.

The chain uses TRBV7-9 and TRBJ2-1; no clear D. Germline assignment: CDR1 SEHNR and CDR2 FQNEAQ (reference sequence). The CDR3 spans 14 residues. Trimming cost V 3 bases and J 4 bases, with 10 bases left between them. CDR3 sequence reads: CASSLFDGYNEQFF. The CDR3 coding sequence is TGTGCCAGCAGCTTGTTCGACGGGTACAATGAGCAGTTCTTC. Full variable domain (outside the CDR3, taken from reference TRBV7-9 and TRBJ2-1): DTGVSQNPRHKITKRGQNVTFRCDPISEHNRLYWYRQTLGQGPEFLTYFQNEAQLEKSRLLSDRFSAERPKGSFSTLEIQRTEQGDSAMYLCASSLFDGYNEQFFGPGTRLTVL.

This rearrangement joins TRBV7-9 to TRBJ1-2; D not resolved. The CDR3 runs 13 residues. Germline CDR1 is SEHNR and CDR2 is FQNEAQ (reference sequence). Trimming took off 5 bases at V and 4 bases at J, with 11 bases between the two ends. The CDR3 DNA reads TGTGCCAGCAGCCCAGGAAATTCCTATGGCTACACCTTC. Translated, it gives CASSPGNSYGYTF.

This chain joins TRBV7-9 and TRBJ1-3; the match to TRBD1 covers 7 bases. This CDR3 has 17 amino acids. Germline CDR1 SEHNR, CDR2 FQNEAQ (reference sequence). The ends lost 4 bases at V and 4 bases at J; junction bases unmatched: 13. The CDR3 nucleotides read TGTGCCAGCAGCTCCTCAGGGGGAGGCCCTGAGGGAAACACCATATATTTT. Translated, it gives CASSSSGGGPEGNTIYF.

This clone was detected once. The chain joins TRBV6-1 to TRBJ2-3; 7 bases line up with TRBD1. Per the germline V gene, CDR1 is MNHNS and CDR2 is SASEGT. The CDR3 runs to 15 residues. Trimming at V came to 6 bases and at J to 4 bases, leaving 10 bases not matched to a gene. CDR3 DNA: TGTGCCAGCAGCAAAACGACAGGGACCCCAGATACGCAGTATTTT. Amino acids: CASSKTTGTPDTQYF.

CDR3 amino acids: CASSSSRGRGEQYF. DNA of the CDR3: TGTGCCAGCAGCTCGAGCAGGGGGCGCGGCGAGCAGTACTTC. The chain recombines TRBV7-8 with TRBJ2-7, with 8 bases lining up with TRBD1. Trimming took 4 bases from V and 6 from J; bases not matched to a gene: 8. This CDR3 region has 14 residues. Germline-derived CDR1 and CDR2 are SGHVS and FQNEAQ.

The gene calls are TRBV11-2 and TRBJ1-6, with 10 bases that match TRBD1. Germline loops: CDR1 SGHAT, CDR2 FQNNGV. After removal of 5 bases from V and 13 bases from J, the junction contained 11 bases not matched to a gene. The CDR3 extends over 15 amino acids. CDR3 coding DNA: TGTGCCAGCAGCCTCGGGACAGGGGCCTCCAAGCCCCTCCACTTT. Translating gives CASSLGTGASKPLHF. Combining the CDR3 with reference TRBV11-2 and TRBJ1-6 gives the whole variable domain EAGVAQSPRYKIIEKRQSVAFWCNPISGHATLYWYQQILGQGPKLLIQFQNNGVVDDSQLPKDRFSAERLKGVDSTLKIQPAKLEDSAVYLCASSLGTGASKPLHFGNGTRLTVT.

CDR3 nucleotides: TGTGCCAGCAGTTCCTCGCTTGAAGCTTTCTTT. Its protein product is CASSSSLEAFF. This chain links TRBV27 with TRBJ1-1; D not certain. Between the trimmed V and J ends, which lost 4 bases and 7 bases, there was a span of 7 bases. CDR3 size: 11 residues. Per the germline V gene, CDR1 is MNHEY and CDR2 is SMNVEV (reference sequence).

The chain links TRBV2 to TRBJ2-1, with D perhaps TRBD2 (5 bases). The CDR3 has 15 residues. V lost 7 bases, J lost 0 bases, and 13 bases lay in between. Germline V gene lookup returns CDR1 SNHLY and CDR2 FYNNEI. In nucleotides, the CDR3 is TGTGCCAGCAATGGAGCGGATTCCTCCTACAATGAGCAGTTCTTC. It is translated as CASNGADSSYNEQFF.

This clone has a handful of counts. This sequence joins TRBV19 and TRBJ1-2; 10 positions agree with TRBD1. There are 15 residues in the CDR3. Germline V CDR1 and CDR2: LNHDA, SQIVND (reference sequence). The junction had 9 bases not matched to a gene; V was cut back by 3 bases and J by 8 bases. CDR3 protein: CASSIGTGEGYGYTF. The CDR3 nucleotides are TGTGCCAGTAGTATTGGGACAGGGGAGGGGTACGGCTACACCTTC.

This clone was counted only a few times. The chain recombines TRBV9 with TRBJ2-7; D remains ambiguous. Between the trimmed V and J ends, which lost 1 base and 3 bases, there was a span of 8 bases. This CDR3 is 13 amino acids long. Germline-derived CDR1 and CDR2 are SGDLS and YYNGEE. CDR3 in DNA: TGTGCCAGCAGCGTAAGGGTAGGCTACGAGCAGTACTTC. Translating it yields CASSVRVGYEQYF.

This sequence joins TRBV7-2 and TRBJ2-7; perhaps TRBD1 as D (6 bases). The CDR3 contains 13 residues. Germline V gives CDR1 SGHTA, CDR2 FQGNSA. Trimming stripped 6 bases from V and 1 base from J, with 10 bases between. The CDR3 sequence: CASRGAGSYEQYF. CDR3 DNA sequence: TGTGCCAGCAGGGGGGCAGGGTCCTACGAGCAGTACTTC.

The genes are TRBV13 and TRBJ2-7; D remains ambiguous. Germline V CDR1 and CDR2: PRHDT, FYEKMQ (reference sequence). The CDR3 is 14 amino acids. V lost 2 bases and J lost 0, with 8 bases in between. The CDR3 nucleotides are TGTGCCAGCAGCTTAATCGGAAGCTCCTACGAGCAGTACTTC. This gives the protein CASSLIGSSYEQYF. The variable domain in full, with the rest retrieved from reference TRBV13 and TRBJ2-7, is AAGVIQSPRHLIKEKRETATLKCYPIPRHDTVYWYQQGPGQDPQFLISFYEKMQSDKGSIPDRFSAQQFSDYHSELNMSSLELGDSALYFCASSLIGSSYEQYFGPGTRLTVT.

The rearrangement links TRBV7-2 to TRBJ2-7; no clear D gene. Trimming pared 8 bases from V and 3 bases from J, leaving 14 bases between. This CDR3 region has 13 residues. The germline CDR1 and CDR2 sequences are SGHTA and FQGNSA. The CDR3 loop is CASVLDGYYEQYF. The CDR3 DNA reads as TGTGCCAGCGTCTTGGACGGCTACTACGAGCAGTACTTC. Full variable domain (missing parts from reference TRBV7-2 and TRBJ2-7): GAGVSQSPSNKVTEKGKDVELRCDPISGHTALYWYRQSLGQGLEFLIYFQGNSAPDKSGLPSDRFSAERTGGSVSTLTIQRTQQEDSAVYLCASVLDGYYEQYFGPGTRLTVT.